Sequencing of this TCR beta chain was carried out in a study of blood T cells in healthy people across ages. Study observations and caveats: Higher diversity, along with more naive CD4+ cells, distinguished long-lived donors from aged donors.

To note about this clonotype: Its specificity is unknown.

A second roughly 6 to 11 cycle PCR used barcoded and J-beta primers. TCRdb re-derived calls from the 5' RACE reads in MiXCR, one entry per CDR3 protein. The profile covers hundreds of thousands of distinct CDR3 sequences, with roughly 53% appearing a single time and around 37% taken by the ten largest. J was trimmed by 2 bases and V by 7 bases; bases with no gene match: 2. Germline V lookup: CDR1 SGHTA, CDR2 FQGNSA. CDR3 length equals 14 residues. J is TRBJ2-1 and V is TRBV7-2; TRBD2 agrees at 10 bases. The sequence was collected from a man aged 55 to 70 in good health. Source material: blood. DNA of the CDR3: TGTGCCAGCAAAAGCGGGGGGGCCTACAATGAGCAGTTCTTC. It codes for CASKSGGAYNEQFF.